This note documents a single TCR beta chain sequence. One entry per CDR3 protein results from TCRdb running MiXCR on the RT-PCR reads. The table records roughly 40,000 distinct CDR3 sequences, over 25% of them present only once. The record originates from a study of patients and donors after allogeneic stem cell transplantation. Specimen: blood, either unsorted or a sorted T cell fraction (not recorded which). This TCR came from a human donor who was either an allogeneic HSCT recipient or a stem cell or donor lymphocyte infusion donor (not recorded which). It is not recorded whose cells these are; they may come from a transplant donor.

The CDR3 DNA reads TGTGCCAGCAGTACTCGGACGGGAACTGAAGCTTTCTTT. As protein: CASSTRTGTEAFF. The gene calls are TRBV6-5 and TRBJ1-1; no definite D call. This CDR3 contains 13 residues. The V and J ends lost 5 bases and 5 bases respectively, with 12 bases between them. The V gene's germline CDR1 is MNHEY and CDR2 SVGAGI.